Here is one T cell receptor (beta chain) with its context. Its antigen is unidentified. This sample is part of a study of OX40 agonist ivuxolimab in advanced cancers. General observations from the study: In the 0.1 to 3.0 mg/kg range, CD4+ and CD8+ blood T cells had expanded clonally by week 6.

Trimming stripped 4 bases from V and 3 bases from J, with 12 bases between. The V gene's germline CDR1 is SGHVS and CDR2 FNYEAQ. The CDR3 is 15 amino acids. Clones were sequenced by immunoSEQ multiplex PCR, and TCRdb holds only the in-frame ones, with some missing. The repertoire consists of almost 70,000 clones, with around 87% occurring once and the leading ten covering 10% to 13%. Here the sequenced sample was CD4+ or CD8+ T cells sorted from blood, taken in a trial of the OX40 agonist ivuxolimab. The receptor was derived from an adult with an advanced solid tumor such as melanoma, head and neck, liver or kidney cancer. This chain links TRBV7-6 with TRBJ2-2; possibly TRBD1 for D (5 bases). CDR3 in DNA: TGTGCCAGCAGCTCTAAGGGGTGGGACACCGGGGAGCTGTTTTTT. Amino acid sequence: CASSSKGWDTGELFF.